The rows below give T cell receptor beta chains drawn from one sample of a study of T cells after posttransplantation cyclophosphamide. TCRdb's copy holds only in-frame clones and misses some; the assay was immunoSEQ multiplex PCR. Here the sample spans about 22,000 clones, 80% to 90% being singletons. Source: PBMCs, taken after an allogeneic stem cell transplant with a calcineurin inhibitor and methotrexate. The receptor source for this set is a female patient aged 50-59 years who received an allogeneic stem cell transplant from an unrelated donor, was CMV-positive, and had chronic GVHD only. The graft donor may be the source of some T cells. CDR3s include the opening cysteine and the closing phenylalanine or tryptophan. D genes are given only for firm matches. Clone size is shown for a subset of rows, as once, few, many or a class of expanded clone.

TRBV4-2,TRBJ2-1,-,-,TGTGCCAGCAGCCAAGTACGAGGGATCGGCTCCTACAATGAGCAGTTCTTC,CASSQVRGIGSYNEQFF
TRBV27,TRBJ2-7,-,-,TGTGCCAGCAACTCCCTCCAGGGTGAAGTCTACGAGCAGTACTTC,CASNSLQGEVYEQYF
TRBV5-1,TRBJ2-7,-,-,TGCGCCAGCAGCAGAAGACAGACCTCCTACGAGCAGTACTTC,CASSRRQTSYEQYF
TRBV4-1,TRBJ2-3,TRBD2,-,TGCGCCAGCAGCCTCCTCGCGGGGGCAGATACGCAGTATTTT,CASSLLAGADTQYF
TRBV19,TRBJ1-5,TRBD1,-,TGTGCCAGTAGTATAGACGGGACAGGGAACCATCAGCCCCAGCATTTT,CASSIDGTGNHQPQHF
TRBV5-1,TRBJ1-1,-,-,TGCGCCAGCAGCTTGGGCGTCAACAGGGCTGAAGCTTTCTTT,CASSLGVNRAEAFF
TRBV2,TRBJ2-1,-,-,TGTGCCAGCCCCTTGCCGGGGAGGCCCTACAATGAGCAGTTCTTC,CASPLPGRPYNEQFF
TRBV6-5,TRBJ1-5,TRBD1,-,TGTGCCAGCAGGACAGGGGATCAACCCCAGCATTTT,CASRTGDQPQHF
TRBV28,TRBJ2-7,TRBD2,-,TGTGCCAGCAGTTTACTACGAATGGGGACTAGCGGTACCTACGAGCAGTACTTC,CASSLLRMGTSGTYEQYF
TRBV5-1,TRBJ2-7,-,once,TGCGCCAGCAGCCGAGGATACGAGCAGTACTTC,CASSRGYEQYF
TRBV29-1,TRBJ2-3,-,once,TGCAGCGTTGCTAGCGTAGATACGCAGTATTTT,CSVASVDTQYF
TRBV6-5,TRBJ1-5,-,-,TGTGCCAGCAGTTACTCCGGGTTCCAGCCCCAGCATTTT,CASSYSGFQPQHF
TRBV6-5,TRBJ1-2,-,once,TGTGCCAGCAGAGTCAGGGGAAATAAGTATGGCTACACCTTC,CASRVRGNKYGYTF
TRBV6-1,TRBJ1-1,-,-,TGTGCCAGCAGTATAACAGATATGAACACTGAAGCTTTCTTT,CASSITDMNTEAFF
TRBV9,TRBJ2-2,TRBD1,once,TGTGCCAGCAGCGCGAGGGCCGGGACAGAGAACACCGGGGAGCTGTTTTTT,CASSARAGTENTGELFF
TRBV4-3,TRBJ2-1,-,-,TGCGCCAGCAGCCAAGATCTTGTAGCGACGGGTGAGCAGTTCTTC,CASSQDLVATGEQFF
TRBV29-1,TRBJ2-5,-,-,TGCAGCGTTGATTCAGGGTTTAGAAAAGAGACCCAGTACTTC,CSVDSGFRKETQYF
TRBV6-1,TRBJ2-7,-,-,TGTGCCAGCAAACAGGGTGTGTCCTACGAGCAGTACTTC,CASKQGVSYEQYF
TRBV7-9,TRBJ2-7,-,-,TGTGCCAGCAGCTTAGAAGGGGGATCCTACGAGCAGTACTTC,CASSLEGGSYEQYF
TRBV7-8,TRBJ2-7,TRBD2,-,TGTGCCAGCAGCCCCCGGACTAGCGGGAGGGCAGGCGAGCAGTACTTC,CASSPRTSGRAGEQYF
TRBV7-3,TRBJ2-7,-,-,TGTGCCAGCAGCCTAGGTGGTGGCTACGAGCAGTACTTC,CASSLGGGYEQYF
TRBV4-2,TRBJ2-5,-,-,TGTGCCAGCAGCCAATCAGGTAGCGGAGCCCGGGGGCAAGAGACCCAGTACTTC,CASSQSGSGARGQETQYF